These T cell receptor beta chains were read from a single sample in a study of shared clonotypes between healthy human individuals. TCRdb keeps only in-frame clones here, not all; method: immunoSEQ multiplex PCR. The sample yields just over 2,000,000 clones, just under 95% seen once. The sample consisted of naive CD8+ T cells sorted from blood. Receptors originate from a man between 18 and 29 years old in good health. CDR3s include the opening cysteine and the closing phenylalanine or tryptophan. D genes are given only for firm matches. The size field is filled for only some rows; it gives once, few, many or a size class.

J	V	length	size	D	CDR3	DNA
TRBJ1-1	TRBV10-3	14	-	-	CAISERDPNTEAFF	TGTGCCATCAGTGAAAGGGACCCGAACACTGAAGCTTTCTTT
TRBJ2-2	TRBV6-5	15	-	TRBD2	CASSHSGGDAGELFF	TGTGCCAGCAGCCACAGCGGGGGGGACGCCGGGGAGCTGTTTTTT
TRBJ2-4	TRBV6-5	16	-	-	CASSFKTYLAKNIQYF	TGTGCCAGCAGTTTTAAGACTTATCTAGCCAAAAACATTCAGTACTTC
TRBJ2-7	TRBV6-5	16	-	-	CASSYSTGRVSYEQYF	TGTGCCAGCAGTTACTCGACAGGGAGGGTGTCCTACGAGCAGTACTTC
TRBJ2-1	TRBV5-8	10	-	-	CASSLGEQFF	TGTGCCAGCAGCTTAGGGGAGCAGTTCTTC
TRBJ2-7	TRBV19	12	-	-	CASSIPGSEQYF	TGTGCCAGTAGTATCCCCGGCTCCGAGCAGTACTTC
TRBJ2-3	TRBV27	14	-	-	CASSPLSSTDTQYF	TGTGCCAGCAGTCCCCTCTCTAGCACAGATACGCAGTATTTT
TRBJ2-7	TRBV6-5	15	-	TRBD2	CASSSGLAGVGEQYF	TGTGCCAGCAGTTCCGGACTAGCGGGAGTGGGTGAGCAGTACTTC
TRBJ2-2	TRBV18	14	-	-	CASSPTSNTGELFF	TGTGCCAGCTCCCCTACATCGAACACCGGGGAGCTGTTTTTT
TRBJ2-2	TRBV27	12	-	-	CASGRNTGELFF	TGTGCCAGCGGCCGGAACACCGGGGAGCTGTTTTTT
TRBJ1-1	TRBV5-1	14	-	-	CASSFLDLNTEAFF	TGCGCCAGCAGCTTCCTCGACCTCAACACTGAAGCTTTCTTT
TRBJ2-7	TRBV28	14	-	TRBD1	CASNPTGVSYEQYF	TGTGCCAGCAACCCGACAGGGGTCTCCTACGAGCAGTACTTC
TRBJ2-1	TRBV27	13	once	-	CASSFSGENEQFF	TGTGCCAGCAGTTTCTCTGGGGAGAATGAGCAGTTCTTC
TRBJ2-5	TRBV10-2	15	once	TRBD1	CASSEWDRSEETQYF	TGCGCCAGCAGTGAGTGGGACAGATCCGAAGAGACCCAGTACTTC
TRBJ1-6	TRBV30	13	-	-	CAWNLPGNSPLHF	TGTGCCTGGAATCTCCCGGGTAATTCACCCCTCCACTTT
TRBJ2-4	TRBV6-6	12	-	TRBD1	CASIGQGFVRYF	TGTGCCAGCATCGGACAGGGGTTTGTTCGGTACTTC
TRBJ2-5	TRBV6-6	15	-	-	CASSSLGGLRETQYF	TGTGCCAGCAGTTCACTCGGTGGATTGCGGGAGACCCAGTACTTC
TRBJ1-2	TRBV4-3	17	-	-	CASSQDLGGGLLYGYTF	TGCGCCAGCAGCCAAGACTTAGGGGGTGGGCTGCTTTATGGCTACACCTTC
TRBJ2-7	TRBV19	13	-	TRBD2	CASSIGLAVEQYF	TGTGCCAGTAGTATAGGGCTAGCGGTCGAGCAGTACTTC
TRBJ2-3	TRBV5-8	15	-	TRBD1	CASSLEVRGIDTQYF	TGTGCCAGCAGCTTGGAGGTCAGGGGGATTGATACGCAGTATTTT
TRBJ2-1	TRBV11-2	15	-	-	CASSLSTRPMNEQFF	TGTGCCAGCAGCTTAAGTACTAGACCTATGAATGAGCAGTTCTTC
TRBJ2-7	TRBV6-5	13	-	-	CASSYSSSYEQYF	TGTGCCAGCAGTTACTCAAGCAGCTACGAGCAGTACTTC
TRBJ1-2	TRBV5-4	15	-	TRBD1	CASSVQGGGDYGYTF	TGTGCCAGCAGCGTTCAGGGGGGAGGGGACTATGGCTACACCTTC
TRBJ2-1	TRBV4-3	17	-	-	CASSHRLEGVHYNEQFF	TGCGCCAGCAGCCATCGCTTAGAGGGGGTTCACTACAATGAGCAGTTCTTC
TRBJ2-5	TRBV4-1	14	-	TRBD2	CASSQDKSGGSLYF	TGCGCCAGCAGCCAAGATAAGAGCGGGGGGTCCTTGTACTTC
TRBJ2-2	TRBV6-5	14	-	-	CASSYGEGTGELFF	TGTGCCAGCAGTTACGGTGAGGGCACCGGGGAGCTGTTTTTT
TRBJ1-1	TRBV2	13	-	-	CASSAYVNTEAFF	TGTGCCAGCAGTGCGTACGTGAACACTGAAGCTTTCTTT
TRBJ1-5	TRBV6-5	15	-	-	CASSYSGEGGQPQHF	TGTGCCAGCAGTTATTCTGGGGAGGGCGGTCAGCCCCAGCATTTT
TRBJ2-5	TRBV7-9	15	-	TRBD1	CASSPNTGGAGTQYF	TGTGCCAGCAGCCCGAATACAGGGGGCGCGGGGACCCAGTACTTC
TRBJ2-7	TRBV27	17	-	-	CASSLGLGQGELYEQYF	TGTGCCAGCAGTTTGGGCCTGGGGCAGGGAGAACTCTACGAGCAGTACTTC
TRBJ2-3	TRBV27	17	-	-	CASSSGDLPRYTDTQYF	TGTGCCAGCAGTTCCGGGGACTTGCCCAGATACACAGATACGCAGTATTTT
TRBJ1-2	TRBV9	16	-	-	CASSVGASLANYGYTF	TGTGCCAGCAGCGTAGGGGCCAGCCTAGCTAACTATGGCTACACCTTC
TRBJ2-3	TRBV4-1	14	-	-	CASSQVQATDTQYF	TGCGCCAGCAGCCAAGTCCAGGCCACAGATACGCAGTATTTT
TRBJ2-7	TRBV12-5	13	-	TRBD1	CASGWDRSYEQYF	TGTGCTAGTGGATGGGACAGGTCCTACGAGCAGTACTTC
TRBJ2-7	TRBV4-3	14	-	-	CASSHLTGTYEQYF	TGCGCCAGCAGTCATTTGACAGGAACCTACGAGCAGTACTTC
TRBJ2-2	TRBV7-2	16	-	TRBD1	CASSAPGTGVTGELFF	TGTGCCAGCAGCGCCCCCGGGACAGGGGTTACCGGGGAGCTGTTTTTT
TRBJ2-2	TRBV2	15	few	TRBD1	CASNIQGSSTGELFF	TGTGCCAGCAACATACAGGGGTCGAGTACCGGGGAGCTGTTTTTT
TRBJ2-5	TRBV27	16	-	TRBD1	CASSFVGGLGFETQYF	TGTGCCAGCAGTTTCGTAGGGGGCCTCGGTTTTGAGACCCAGTACTTC
TRBJ2-7	TRBV29-1	14	-	-	CSVAWVGVSYEQYF	TGCAGCGTGGCTTGGGTAGGGGTTTCCTACGAGCAGTACTTC
TRBJ2-1	TRBV11-2	13	-	-	CASSSRMENEQFF	TGCGCCAGCAGCTCACGAATGGAGAATGAGCAGTTCTTC
TRBJ2-7	TRBV5-1	16	-	-	CASSLLSGSPSYEQYF	TGCGCCAGCAGCTTACTCTCGGGGTCTCCCTCCTACGAGCAGTACTTC
TRBJ2-2	TRBV11-3	12	once	-	CASTQGGGELFF	TGTGCCAGTACACAGGGTGGCGGGGAGCTGTTTTTT
TRBJ2-7	TRBV10-3	13	-	-	CAVDSPSSYEQYF	TGTGCCGTCGACAGTCCCAGCTCCTACGAGCAGTACTTC
TRBJ1-3	TRBV6-6	15	once	-	CASSSQVFSGNTIYF	TGTGCCAGCAGTTCTCAGGTTTTCTCTGGAAACACCATATATTTT
TRBJ1-4	TRBV7-9	13	-	-	CASSSLVGEKLFF	TGTGCCAGCAGCTCTCTAGTGGGTGAAAAACTGTTTTTT
TRBJ2-7	TRBV5-8	14	-	TRBD1	CASSWGQLTYEQYF	TGTGCCAGCAGCTGGGGACAGCTTACCTACGAGCAGTACTTC
TRBJ2-5	TRBV28	14	-	TRBD2	CASSFGTSQETQYF	TGTGCCAGCAGTTTTGGGACTAGCCAAGAGACCCAGTACTTC
TRBJ2-5	TRBV4-1	15	-	-	CASSQDSDAQETQYF	TGCGCCAGCAGCCAAGATTCGGACGCCCAAGAGACCCAGTACTTC
TRBJ2-7	TRBV10-3	14	-	-	CATAGADLPYEQYF	TGTGCCACCGCCGGGGCCGACTTACCCTACGAGCAGTACTTC
TRBJ2-1	TRBV6-6	15	once	-	CASSYKVGEYNEQFF	TGTGCCAGCAGTTACAAGGTGGGGGAATACAATGAGCAGTTCTTC
TRBJ2-2	TRBV5-6	16	-	TRBD1	CASSGAGGLVTGELFF	TGTGCCAGCAGCGGAGCAGGGGGCTTAGTCACCGGGGAGCTGTTTTTT
TRBJ1-1	TRBV27	14	-	TRBD1	CASSPLGTGVEAFF	TGTGCCAGCAGTCCCCTCGGGACAGGGGTTGAAGCTTTCTTT
TRBJ1-1	TRBV27	18	-	-	CASSPPEVRGAGDTEAFF	TGTGCCAGCAGCCCTCCTGAGGTGCGGGGGGCGGGTGACACTGAAGCTTTCTTT
TRBJ2-4	TRBV19	15	-	TRBD1	CASSIGDRDKNIQYF	TGTGCCAGTAGTATAGGTGACAGGGACAAAAACATTCAGTACTTC
TRBJ1-2	TRBV19	13	once	-	CASSSTTNYGYTF	TGTGCCAGTAGTTCGACAACTAACTATGGCTACACCTTC